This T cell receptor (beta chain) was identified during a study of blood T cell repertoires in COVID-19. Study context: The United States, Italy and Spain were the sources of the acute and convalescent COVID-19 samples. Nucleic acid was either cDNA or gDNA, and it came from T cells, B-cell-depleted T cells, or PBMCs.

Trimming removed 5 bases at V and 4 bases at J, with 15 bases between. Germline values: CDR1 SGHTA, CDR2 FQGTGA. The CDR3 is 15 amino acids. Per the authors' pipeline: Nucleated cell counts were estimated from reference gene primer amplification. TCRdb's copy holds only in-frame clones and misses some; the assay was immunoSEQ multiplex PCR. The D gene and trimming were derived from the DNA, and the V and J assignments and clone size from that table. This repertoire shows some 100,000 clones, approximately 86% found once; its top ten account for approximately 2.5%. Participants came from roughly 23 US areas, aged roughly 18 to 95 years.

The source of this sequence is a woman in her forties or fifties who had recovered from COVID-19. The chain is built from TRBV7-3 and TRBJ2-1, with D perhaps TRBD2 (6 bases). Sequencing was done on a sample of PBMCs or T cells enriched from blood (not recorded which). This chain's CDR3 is CASSPAVGGYNEQFF. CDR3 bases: TGTGCCAGCAGCCCCGCTGTGGGGGGATACAATGAGCAGTTCTTC.